A single sample gave rise to the 7 T cell receptor beta chains below, sequenced in a study of CD8+ T cells in alopecia areata. Treatment defined: oral pan-JAK inhibitor, 5-10 mg twice daily. As the sequencing template, cDNA was produced by extracting RNA and reverse transcribing it. The repertoire was sequenced with immunoSEQ multiplex PCR; TCRdb's copy has only in-frame clones and lacks some. The sample yields roughly 220,000 clones, 66% seen once. The source material was CD4+ T cells sorted from blood, sampled around week 44, from a patient treated with tofacitinib. The receptors come from a human donor with alopecia areata.

The CDR3 protein is CASSRDGGGTEAFF. Here the CDR3 DNA reads TGTGCCAGCTCCCGTGACGGGGGAGGTACTGAAGCTTTCTTT. The rearrangement uses TRBV18 and TRBJ1-1, with TRBD1 as a possible D gene (5 bases). V shed 6 bases and J shed 5 bases, with 16 bases lying between them. The CDR3 runs 14 residues. Germline lookup yields CDR1 KGHSH and CDR2 LQKENI.

The gene calls are TRBV5-1 and TRBJ2-3; TRBD1 aligns across 9 bases. The V gene's germline CDR1 is SGHRS and CDR2 YFSETQ. V trimming: 0 bases; J trimming: 4 bases; junction bases outside the gene matches: 0. This CDR3 contains 14 residues. Here the CDR3 reads CASSLGQGADTQYF. CDR3 sequence (DNA): TGCGCCAGCAGCTTGGGACAGGGGGCAGATACGCAGTATTTT.

This chain connects TRBV6-6 to TRBJ1-1; D possibly corresponds to TRBD1 (5 bases). The CDR3 spans 15 residues. Germline CDR1 is MNHNY and CDR2 is SVGAGI (reference sequence). The ends were cut back, 2 bases at V and 0 bases at J, with 10 bases in the middle. CDR3 sequence (DNA): TGTGCCAGCAGTTACCAGGGTGGCATGAACACTGAAGCTTTCTTT. Translating it yields CASSYQGGMNTEAFF.

The V and J genes are TRBV5-1 and TRBJ2-5; D gene unclear. In germline, CDR1 is SGHRS, CDR2 YFSETQ. This CDR3 is 11 amino acids long. V was pared by 1 base and J by 3 bases, with 1 base between. CDR3 loop: CASSLKETQYF. Here the CDR3 DNA reads TGCGCCAGCAGCTTGAAAGAGACCCAGTACTTC.

V is TRBV29-1 and J is TRBJ2-3; either TRBD1 or TRBD2 may supply D (5 bases each). Germline lookup yields CDR1 SQVTM and CDR2 ANQGSEA. V lost 5 bases and J lost 1, with 19 bases in between. CDR3 length: 16 residues. CDR3: CSVTPGPPEGTDTQYF. CDR3 coding DNA: TGCAGCGTTACCCCGGGACCCCCAGAGGGCACAGATACGCAGTATTTT.

Concerning this clone: The same CDR3 is also encoded by other DNA sequences in this sample. The chain couples TRBV5-1 to TRBJ2-3; 8 positions agree with TRBD2. The CDR3 is 14 residues long. J lost 3 bases, V lost 2 bases, and 2 bases had no gene match. From germline, CDR1 is SGHRS and CDR2 YFSETQ. The CDR3 reads CASSFSGGTDTQYF. DNA of the CDR3: TGCGCCAGCAGCTTCAGCGGGGGTACAGATACGCAGTATTTT.

This clone was seen only a few times. This chain connects TRBV21-1 to TRBJ1-5; the table names TRBD1, a call not compared with the DNA. TRBV21-1 is a pseudogene locus. The CDR3 is 14 residues long. CDR3 sequence reads: CASNTNRVNQPQHF. Written as DNA, the CDR3 is TGTGCCAGCAATACGAACAGGGTCAATCAGCCCCAGCATTTT.